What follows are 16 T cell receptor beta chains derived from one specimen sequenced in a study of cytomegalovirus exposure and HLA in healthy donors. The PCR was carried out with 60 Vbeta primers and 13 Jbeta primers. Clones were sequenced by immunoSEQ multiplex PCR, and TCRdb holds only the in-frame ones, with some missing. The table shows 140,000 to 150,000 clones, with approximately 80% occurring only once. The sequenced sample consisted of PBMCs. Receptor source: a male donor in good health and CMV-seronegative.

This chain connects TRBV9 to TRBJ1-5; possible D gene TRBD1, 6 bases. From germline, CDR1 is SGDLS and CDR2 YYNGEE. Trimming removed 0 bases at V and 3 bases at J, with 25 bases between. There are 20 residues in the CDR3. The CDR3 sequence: CASSVDMHWDNRRNNQPQHF. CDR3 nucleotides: TGTGCCAGCAGCGTAGATATGCACTGGGACAATAGGCGAAACAATCAGCCCCAGCATTTT.

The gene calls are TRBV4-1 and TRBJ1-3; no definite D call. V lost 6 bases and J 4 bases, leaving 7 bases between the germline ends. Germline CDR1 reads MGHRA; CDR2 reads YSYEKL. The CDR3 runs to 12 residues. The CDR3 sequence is CASSPEGNTIYF. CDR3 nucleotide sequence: TGCGCCAGCAGTCCGGAGGGAAACACCATATATTTT.

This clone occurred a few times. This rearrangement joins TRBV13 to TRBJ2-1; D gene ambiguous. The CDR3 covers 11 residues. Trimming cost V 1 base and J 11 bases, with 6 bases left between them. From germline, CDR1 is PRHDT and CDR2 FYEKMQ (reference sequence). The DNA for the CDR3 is TGTGCCAGCAGCTTAGTAGATAAGCAGTTCTTC. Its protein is CASSLVDKQFF.

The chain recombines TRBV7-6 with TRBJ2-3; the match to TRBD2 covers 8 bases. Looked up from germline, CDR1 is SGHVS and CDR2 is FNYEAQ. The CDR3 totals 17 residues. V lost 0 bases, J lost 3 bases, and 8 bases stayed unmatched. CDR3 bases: TGTGCCAGCAGCTTAGCAGCCGGGACTAGGGTGACAGATACGCAGTATTTT. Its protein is CASSLAAGTRVTDTQYF.

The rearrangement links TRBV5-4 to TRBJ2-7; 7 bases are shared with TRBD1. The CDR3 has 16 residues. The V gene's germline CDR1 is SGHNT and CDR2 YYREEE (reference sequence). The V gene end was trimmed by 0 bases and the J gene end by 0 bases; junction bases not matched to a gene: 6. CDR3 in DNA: TGTGCCAGCAGCTTGGGAGGGGGCTGGGGCTCCTACGAGCAGTACTTC. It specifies CASSLGGGWGSYEQYF.

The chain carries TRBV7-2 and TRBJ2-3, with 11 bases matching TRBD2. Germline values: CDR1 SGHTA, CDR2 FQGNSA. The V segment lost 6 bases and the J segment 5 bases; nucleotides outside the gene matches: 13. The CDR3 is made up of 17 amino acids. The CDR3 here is CASSHSTLAGGLDTQYF. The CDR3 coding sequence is TGTGCCAGCAGTCACTCGACATTAGCGGGAGGGTTAGATACGCAGTATTTT.

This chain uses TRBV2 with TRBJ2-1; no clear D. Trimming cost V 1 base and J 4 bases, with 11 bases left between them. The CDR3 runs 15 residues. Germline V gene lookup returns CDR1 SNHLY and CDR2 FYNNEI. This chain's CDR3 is CASSEDRGWYNEQFF. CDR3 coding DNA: TGTGCCAGCAGTGAAGATCGCGGATGGTACAATGAGCAGTTCTTC.

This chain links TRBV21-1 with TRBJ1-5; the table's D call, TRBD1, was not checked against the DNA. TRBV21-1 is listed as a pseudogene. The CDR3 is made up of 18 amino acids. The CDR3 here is CASRRGQGRKYSNQPQHF. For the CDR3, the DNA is TGTGCCAGCAGGAGGGGACAGGGGAGAAAGTATAGCAATCAGCCCCAGCATTTT.

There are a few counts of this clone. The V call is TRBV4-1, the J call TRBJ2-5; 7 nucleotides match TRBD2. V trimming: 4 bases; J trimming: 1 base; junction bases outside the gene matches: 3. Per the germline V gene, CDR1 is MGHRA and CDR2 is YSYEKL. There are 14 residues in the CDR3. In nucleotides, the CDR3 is TGCGCCAGCAGCCTCGGGGGGTTCCAAGAGACCCAGTACTTC. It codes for CASSLGGFQETQYF.

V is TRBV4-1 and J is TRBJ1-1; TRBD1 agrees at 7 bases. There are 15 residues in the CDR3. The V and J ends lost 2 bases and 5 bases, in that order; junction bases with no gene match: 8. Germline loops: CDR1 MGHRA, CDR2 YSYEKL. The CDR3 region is CASSQQGGVRTEAFF. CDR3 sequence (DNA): TGCGCCAGCAGCCAACAGGGGGGCGTGCGGACTGAAGCTTTCTTT.

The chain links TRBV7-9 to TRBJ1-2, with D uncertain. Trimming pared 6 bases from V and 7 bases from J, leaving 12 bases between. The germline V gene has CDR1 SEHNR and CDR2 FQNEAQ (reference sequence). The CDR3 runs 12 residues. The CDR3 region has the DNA TGTGCCAGCAGTCAACCGGAGGGTGGCTACACCTTC. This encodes CASSQPEGGYTF.

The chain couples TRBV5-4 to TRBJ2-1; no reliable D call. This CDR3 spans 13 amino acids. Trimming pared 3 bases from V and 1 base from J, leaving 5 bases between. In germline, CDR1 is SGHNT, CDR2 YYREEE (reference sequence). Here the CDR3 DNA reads TGTGCCAGCAGCTACACATCCTACAATGAGCAGTTCTTC. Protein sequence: CASSYTSYNEQFF.

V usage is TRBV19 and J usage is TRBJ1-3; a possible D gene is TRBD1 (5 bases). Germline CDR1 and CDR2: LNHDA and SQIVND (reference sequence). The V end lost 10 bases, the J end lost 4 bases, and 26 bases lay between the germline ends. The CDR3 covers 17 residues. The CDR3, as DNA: TGTGCCACCGGCACAGGCCTCAGACCTGTAAGCGGAAACACCATATATTTT. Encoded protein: CATGTGLRPVSGNTIYF.

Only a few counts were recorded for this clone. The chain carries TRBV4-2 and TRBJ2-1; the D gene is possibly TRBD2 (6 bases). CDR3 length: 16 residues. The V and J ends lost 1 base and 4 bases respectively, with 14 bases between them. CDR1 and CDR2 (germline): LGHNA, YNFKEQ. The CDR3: CASSQVVGRGYNEQFF. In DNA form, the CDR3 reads TGTGCCAGCAGCCAAGTTGTCGGGAGAGGGTACAATGAGCAGTTCTTC.

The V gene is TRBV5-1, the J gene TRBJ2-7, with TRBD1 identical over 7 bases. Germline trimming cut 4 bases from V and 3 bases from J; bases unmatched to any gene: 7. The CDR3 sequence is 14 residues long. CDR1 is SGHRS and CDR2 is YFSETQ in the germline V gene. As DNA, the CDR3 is TGCGCCAGCAGCCCGGGACAGTCAAACTACGAGCAGTACTTC. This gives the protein CASSPGQSNYEQYF.

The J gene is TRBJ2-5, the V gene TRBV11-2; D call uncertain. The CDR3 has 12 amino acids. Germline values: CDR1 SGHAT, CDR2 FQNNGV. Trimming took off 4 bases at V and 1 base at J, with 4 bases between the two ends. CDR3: CASSSLQETQYF. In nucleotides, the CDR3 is TGTGCCAGCAGCTCCCTCCAAGAGACCCAGTACTTC.